This TCR beta chain was retrieved from a study of OX40 agonist ivuxolimab in advanced cancers. CDR3 size: 15 residues. V was shortened by 1 base and J by 1 base, with 8 bases between the two germline ends. The germline CDR1 and CDR2 sequences are MGHRA and YSYEKL. TCRdb's copy holds only in-frame clones and misses some; the assay was immunoSEQ multiplex PCR. Among tens of thousands of clones listed, roughly 94% were seen once. V gene TRBV4-1 combines with J gene TRBJ2-1; no clear D. The sample here was CD4+ or CD8+ T cells sorted from blood, taken in a trial of the OX40 agonist ivuxolimab. The TCR originated in an adult with an advanced solid tumor such as melanoma, head and neck, liver or kidney cancer. The CDR3 loop is CASSQGARSYNEQFF. CDR3 DNA sequence: TGCGCCAGCAGCCAAGGGGCCAGGTCCTACAATGAGCAGTTCTTC.